One and the same sample provided the 21 T cell receptor beta chains below, sequenced in a study of cytomegalovirus exposure and HLA in healthy donors. This PCR relied on a set of 60 Vbeta primers and 13 Jbeta primers. TCRdb keeps only in-frame clones here, not all; method: immunoSEQ multiplex PCR. The sample gives over 150,000 clones, roughly four fifths of which show up once; about 3.1% is in the top ten. The sample consisted of PBMCs. The receptor source for this set is a woman aged 25 to 39 in good health and CMV-seropositive.

This clone has only a few counts. The V gene is TRBV13, the J gene TRBJ1-2; D might be TRBD1 (6 bases). CDR1 is PRHDT and CDR2 is FYEKMQ in the germline V gene (reference sequence). The CDR3 runs 13 residues. V was shortened by 5 bases and J by 8 bases, with 15 bases between the two germline ends. CDR3 sequence (DNA): TGTGCCAGCAGCCCGACAGGCATCTGGGGCTACACCTTC. Protein product: CASSPTGIWGYTF. The full variable domain, its missing parts supplied by reference TRBV13 and TRBJ1-2, is AAGVIQSPRHLIKEKRETATLKCYPIPRHDTVYWYQQGPGQDPQFLISFYEKMQSDKGSIPDRFSAQQFSDYHSELNMSSLELGDSALYFCASSPTGIWGYTFGSGTRLTVV.

The chain combines TRBV7-7 with TRBJ2-1; D not certain. The CDR3 consists of 13 residues. Trimming left V 5 bases short and J 9 bases short, with 14 bases between. Germline values: CDR1 SSHAT, CDR2 FNYEAQ (reference sequence). In DNA form, the CDR3 reads TGTGCCAGCAGCCCCACTAAAGCTAGTGAGCAGTTCTTC. The encoded protein is CASSPTKASEQFF.

The chain is built from TRBV2 and TRBJ1-1; D unresolved. The V end was cut by 5 bases, the J end by 3 bases, with 16 bases between. Germline V lookup: CDR1 SNHLY, CDR2 FYNNEI. This CDR3 is 15 amino acids long. This CDR3 is CASSTTAIGDTEAFF. The CDR3 coding sequence is TGTGCCAGCAGTACGACCGCGATCGGGGACACTGAAGCTTTCTTT.

This sequence joins TRBV7-2 and TRBJ2-1; TRBD2 might be the D (5 bases). The CDR3 extends over 14 amino acids. CDR1 and CDR2 from the germline V gene are SGHTA and FQGNSA. The V end lost 3 bases, the J end lost 6 bases, and 12 bases lay between the germline ends. The CDR3 nucleotides read TGTGCCAGCAGCTTTAGAGGGCCCGTCAATGAGCAGTTCTTC. Translated, it gives CASSFRGPVNEQFF.

The chain is built from TRBV6-4 and TRBJ2-1; 9 bases are shared with TRBD2. This CDR3 region has 17 residues. Trimming removed 6 bases from V and 8 bases from J; junction bases left unmatched: 17. The germline V gene has CDR1 MRHNA and CDR2 SNTAGT. The CDR3 region has the DNA TGTGCCAGCAGCCAGAGAGGACTAGCGAGCAATAGACATGAGCAGTTCTTC. Amino acid sequence: CASSQRGLASNRHEQFF.

A single count supports this clone. The chain couples TRBV5-1 to TRBJ2-2; 10 bases agree with TRBD1. V gave up 5 bases and J gave up 6 bases; unmatched junction bases: 7. The CDR3 covers 15 residues. CDR1 is SGHRS and CDR2 is YFSETQ in the germline V gene. The CDR3 sequence: CASRPDRGRAGELFF. CDR3 nucleotides: TGCGCCAGCAGACCCGACAGGGGGCGCGCCGGGGAGCTGTTTTTT.

The chain couples TRBV21-1 to TRBJ1-1; TRBD1, the D gene given by the table, was not confirmed from the DNA. TRBV21-1 is described as a pseudogene. The CDR3 covers 14 residues. The CDR3 DNA reads as TGTGCCAGCAGCAACCAAGGACAGGACACTGAAGCTTTCTTT. Protein sequence: CASSNQGQDTEAFF.

The V gene is TRBV28, the J gene TRBJ2-7; 8 bases fit TRBD1. The CDR3 has 15 residues. V was pared by 5 bases and J by 1 base, with 7 bases of the junction left unmatched. Germline-derived CDR1 and CDR2 are MDHEN and SYDVKM. The CDR3 sequence is CASSLDRGQSYEQYF. The CDR3, as DNA: TGTGCCAGCAGTCTAGACAGGGGCCAGTCCTACGAGCAGTACTTC.

The chain couples TRBV9 to TRBJ2-3; TRBD1 matches at 9 bases. The trim removed 4 bases at V and 2 bases at J, leaving 5 bases unmatched. This CDR3 contains 15 residues. Germline lookup yields CDR1 SGDLS and CDR2 YYNGEE. CDR3 region: CASSSGQGHTDTQYF. The CDR3 DNA sequence: TGTGCCAGCAGCTCGGGACAGGGACACACAGATACGCAGTATTTT.

This clone has only a few counts. V is TRBV6-5 and J is TRBJ1-2, with 8 bases fitting TRBD1. This CDR3 is built from 14 residues. J gave up 7 bases and V 4 bases, and 8 bases lay outside the gene matches. CDR1 MNHEY and CDR2 SVGAGI come from the germline V gene. CDR3 sequence: CASSFTQGARGYTF. The CDR3 nucleotides are TGTGCCAGCAGTTTCACTCAGGGGGCGCGTGGCTACACCTTC.

The V call is TRBV6-6, the J call TRBJ2-7, with D possibly matching TRBD2 (5 bases). Germline V gene lookup returns CDR1 MNHNY and CDR2 SVGAGI (reference sequence). V dropped 3 bases and J dropped 2 bases, with 11 bases sitting between them. This CDR3 has 14 amino acids. The CDR3 DNA reads as TGTGCCAGCAGTTATTCCAGCGGACCCTACGAGCAGTACTTC. Its protein is CASSYSSGPYEQYF.

V gene TRBV28 combines with J gene TRBJ2-7; 7 bases align to TRBD2. This CDR3 has 14 residues. The ends lost 3 bases at V and 0 bases at J; junction bases unmatched: 2. Germline V CDR1 and CDR2: MDHEN, SYDVKM. The CDR3: CASSFPGGSYEQYF. The CDR3 DNA reads TGTGCCAGCAGTTTCCCGGGAGGCTCCTACGAGCAGTACTTC.

The rearrangement links TRBV5-1 to TRBJ2-1; 13 bases align to TRBD2. The V gene's germline CDR1 is SGHRS and CDR2 YFSETQ. V shed 4 bases, J shed 12 bases, and the junction held 7 bases outside the gene matches. The CDR3 spans 14 residues. CDR3 in DNA: TGCGCCAGCAGCACTGGACTAGCGGGAGTTGGGCAGTTCTTC. It yields the protein CASSTGLAGVGQFF.

The chain employs TRBV4-1 and TRBJ2-5; D is possibly TRBD2 (5 bases). Trimming left V 4 bases short and J 5 bases short, with 14 bases between. The CDR3 totals 14 residues. Germline V lookup: CDR1 MGHRA, CDR2 YSYEKL. The CDR3: CASSRQEAGETQYF. Written as DNA, the CDR3 is TGCGCCAGCAGCCGCCAGGAGGCCGGGGAGACCCAGTACTTC.

This clone was observed a single time. The gene calls are TRBV5-4 and TRBJ1-5; tentatively, D is TRBD1 (5 bases). Germline V CDR1 and CDR2: SGHNT, YYREEE (reference sequence). The CDR3 sequence is 13 residues long. The V and J ends lost 7 bases and 7 bases respectively, with 15 bases between them. CDR3 in amino acids: CASSPGGKQPQHF. Written as DNA, the CDR3 is TGTGCCAGCTCTCCCGGGGGTAAACAGCCCCAGCATTTT.

This clone has just a few counts. The chain employs TRBV13 and TRBJ2-5; D perhaps matches TRBD2 (6 bases). The CDR3 contains 14 residues. CDR1 PRHDT and CDR2 FYEKMQ come from the germline V gene (reference sequence). The ends were cut back, 5 bases at V and 2 bases at J, with 12 bases in the middle. For the CDR3, the DNA is TGTGCCAGCAGCCCCCGTGGGGGGCAAGAGACCCAGTACTTC. Translation gives CASSPRGGQETQYF.

The chain couples TRBV28 to TRBJ1-5, with D maybe TRBD1 (5 bases). Germline V gene data show CDR1 as MDHEN and CDR2 as SYDVKM. Trimming left V 8 bases short and J 7 bases short, with 12 bases between. The CDR3 has 12 residues. Here the CDR3 DNA reads TGTGCCAGCGGGGCGCTGGGGCAGCCCCAGCATTTT. Residues: CASGALGQPQHF.

The chain couples TRBV11-2 to TRBJ2-2, with 7 nucleotides matching TRBD2. The V gene end was trimmed by 8 bases and the J gene end by 3 bases; junction bases not matched to a gene: 9. The CDR3 runs 15 residues. Per the germline V gene, CDR1 is SGHAT and CDR2 is FQNNGV. CDR3 amino acids: CASFGEAGDTGELFF. DNA for the CDR3: TGTGCCAGCTTTGGGGAGGCGGGGGACACCGGGGAGCTGTTTTTT. The entire variable domain, with the rest obtained from reference TRBV11-2 and TRBJ2-2, is as follows: EAGVAQSPRYKIIEKRQSVAFWCNPISGHATLYWYQQILGQGPKLLIQFQNNGVVDDSQLPKDRFSAERLKGVDSTLKIQPAKLEDSAVYLCASFGEAGDTGELFFGEGSRLTVL.

Regarding this clone: Compared with germline, one end of the junction differs, possibly owing to a read error. The rearrangement joins TRBV5-1 to TRBJ2-7; possibly TRBD2 for D (6 bases). Germline values: CDR1 SGHRS, CDR2 YFSETQ. The CDR3 totals 18 residues. The CDR3 reads CASGLRSGTARTSYEQYF. The CDR3 DNA sequence: TGCGCCAGCGGCTTGAGGTCCGGGACTGCGAGAACCTCCTACGAGCAGTACTTC.

The rearrangement links TRBV7-8 to TRBJ2-7; 9 nucleotides line up with TRBD2. The CDR3 covers 14 residues. After removal of 5 bases from V and 4 bases from J, the junction contained 6 bases not matched to a gene. From germline, CDR1 is SGHVS and CDR2 FQNEAQ. CDR3 nucleotides: TGTGCCAGCAGCGTGGGACTAGCCATTTACGAGCAGTACTTC. The encoded protein is CASSVGLAIYEQYF.

The J gene is TRBJ2-7, the V gene TRBV4-2; 9 positions agree with TRBD2. CDR1 LGHNA and CDR2 YNFKEQ come from the germline V gene. V gave up 0 bases and J gave up 0 bases; unmatched junction bases: 0. This CDR3 has 15 amino acids. The CDR3 reads CASSQELAGSYEQYF. Here the CDR3 DNA reads TGTGCCAGCAGCCAAGAACTAGCGGGCTCCTACGAGCAGTACTTC.